These 6 T cell receptor beta chains share one sample of origin, sequenced in a study of T-cell reconstitution after alpha-beta-depleted transplantation in children. It was with unique molecular identifiers that the TCRbeta library was prepared. TCRdb re-analysed the PCR reads in MiXCR, keeping a single row per CDR3 protein. The table includes about 870,000 distinct CDR3 sequences, around 15% detected once. The material sequenced was PBMCs, mostly from graft donor cells, taken 360 days after TCRalphabeta/CD19-depleted stem cell transplant. The receptors were sampled from a male patient younger than 18 who had a stem cell transplant for acute lymphoblastic leukemia, so the T cells may come from the graft donor.

This clonotype came up a few times. V is TRBV29-1 and J is TRBJ2-1; 7 bases fit TRBD2. The J segment lost 7 bases and the V segment lost 6 bases, leaving 15 bases of the junction unmatched. This CDR3 has 15 residues. Germline assignment: CDR1 SQVTM and CDR2 ANQGSEA. The CDR3 protein is CSVGAERGPRNEQFF. The CDR3 DNA follows: TGCAGCGTCGGCGCGGAGCGGGGACCTAGGAATGAGCAGTTCTTC.

The chain recombines TRBV30 with TRBJ1-2; D may be TRBD1 (5 bases). Germline values: CDR1 GTSNPN, CDR2 SVGIG (reference sequence). V was clipped by 5 bases and J by 5 bases, with 9 bases between them. CDR3 length: 11 amino acids. CDR3: CAWGGRYGYTF. The CDR3 nucleotides are TGTGCCTGGGGGGGGAGGTATGGCTACACCTTC.

This clonotype occurred many times. The chain is built from TRBV20-1 and TRBJ2-7, with D maybe TRBD1 (5 bases). Trimming stripped 3 bases from V and 3 bases from J, with 9 bases between. The CDR3 runs to 12 residues. The V gene's germline CDR1 is DFQATT and CDR2 SNEGSKA (reference sequence). The CDR3 protein is CSASPGFYEQYF. CDR3 sequence (DNA): TGCAGTGCTAGCCCAGGGTTCTACGAGCAGTACTTC.

This clonotype came up a few times. The chain links TRBV12-3 or TRBV12-4 to TRBJ2-1; 14 bases match TRBD2. With V trimmed by 3 bases and J by 0 bases, 13 bases remained unmatched. The CDR3 covers 21 residues. CDR3 in amino acids: CASSFRMGTSGRRSSYNEQFF. Written as DNA, the CDR3 is TGTGCCAGCAGTTTTCGGATGGGGACTAGCGGGAGAAGGAGCTCCTACAATGAGCAGTTCTTC.

The chain employs TRBV24-1 and TRBJ2-5; D is undetermined. This CDR3 is built from 13 residues. The V and J ends lost 3 bases and 2 bases respectively, with 6 bases between them. CDR1 and CDR2 from the germline V gene are KGHDR and SFDVKD. The CDR3 sequence is CATSDDVQETQYF. In nucleotides, the CDR3 is TGTGCCACCAGTGATGACGTACAAGAGACCCAGTACTTC.

This clonotype showed up just a few times. The chain carries TRBV12-3 or TRBV12-4 and TRBJ2-1; 12 nucleotides agree with TRBD2. J gave up 0 bases and V 6 bases, and 9 bases lay outside the gene matches. CDR3 size: 18 residues. This chain's CDR3 is CASRTSGSFGSSYNEQFF. CDR3 nucleotides: TGTGCCAGCAGGACTAGCGGGAGTTTTGGTTCCTCCTACAATGAGCAGTTCTTC.